This entry lists 25 T cell receptor beta chains sequenced from one sample in a study of graft-versus-host responses after intestinal transplantation. Libraries were prepared by immunoSEQ multiplex PCR; TCRdb keeps only in-frame clonotypes and omits some of them. Here the sample spans 80,000 to 90,000 clones, about nine tenths being singletons. Their antigens remain unidentified. The source material was unstimulated CD4+ T cells sorted from spleen or lymph node cells, sampled before intestinal transplant. These TCRs come from a human donor who received an intestinal transplant.

The rearrangement joins TRBV5-1 to TRBJ1-2; D is possibly TRBD1 (5 bases). The CDR3 runs to 13 residues. Germline V gene lookup returns CDR1 SGHRS and CDR2 YFSETQ. V gave up 0 bases and J gave up 7 bases, with 10 bases separating them. DNA of the CDR3: TGCGCCAGCAGCTTGGTAGGGGAAGGTGGCTACACCTTC. This encodes CASSLVGEGGYTF.

The V gene is TRBV9, the J gene TRBJ2-1; D is perhaps TRBD2 (6 bases). The V end was cut by 2 bases, the J end by 9 bases, with 6 bases between. The CDR3 spans 11 residues. Per germline, CDR1 SGDLS and CDR2 YYNGEE. For the CDR3, the DNA is TGTGCCAGCAGCGTGGGGGGTGAGCAGTTCTTC. Amino acid sequence: CASSVGGEQFF.

The chain couples TRBV27 to TRBJ2-2; maybe TRBD2 (7 bases). The V gene lost 5 bases and the J gene lost 0 bases, with 16 bases spanning the gap. The germline V gene has CDR1 MNHEY and CDR2 SMNVEV (reference sequence). The CDR3 is 17 amino acids. The CDR3 spells CASSRGGRTTNTGELFF. CDR3 bases: TGTGCCAGCAGTAGGGGGGGGCGAACTACGAACACCGGGGAGCTGTTTTTT.

This clone is a singleton in its sample. V gene TRBV6-1 combines with J gene TRBJ1-5, with D maybe TRBD1 (5 bases). CDR1 and CDR2 from the germline V gene are MNHNS and SASEGT. V dropped 3 bases and J dropped 9 bases, with 18 bases sitting between them. This CDR3 comprises 15 residues. CDR3 protein: CASSDQPISQGPQHF. The CDR3 DNA is TGTGCCAGCAGTGACCAACCCATAAGCCAGGGGCCCCAGCATTTT.

The rearrangement uses TRBV19 and TRBJ2-3, with D possibly being TRBD2 (6 bases). CDR3 length: 15 residues. CDR1 and CDR2 from the germline V gene are LNHDA and SQIVND (reference sequence). The ends were cut back, 5 bases at V and 6 bases at J, with 18 bases in the middle. The CDR3 DNA is TGTGCCAGTAGTCCGGGGACTCTCCATGGGGATACGCAGTATTTT. Protein sequence: CASSPGTLHGDTQYF.

This chain connects TRBV2 to TRBJ2-7, with 7 positions matching TRBD2. V was pared by 5 bases and J by 4 bases, with 5 bases of the junction left unmatched. This CDR3 contains 13 residues. Germline CDR1 is SNHLY and CDR2 is FYNNEI. CDR3 DNA sequence: TGTGCCAGCAGTCTGACTAGCTGGTACGAGCAGTACTTC. Protein: CASSLTSWYEQYF.

V gene TRBV6-6 combines with J gene TRBJ1-5; 9 bases match TRBD1. The CDR3 consists of 13 residues. Unmatched junction bases numbered 4, after V lost 4 bases and J lost 9 bases. The V gene's germline CDR1 is MNHNY and CDR2 SVGAGI (reference sequence). The CDR3 loop reads CASSSQGAGPQHF. Written as DNA, the CDR3 is TGTGCCAGCAGTTCACAGGGGGCTGGGCCCCAGCATTTT.

The chain employs TRBV2 and TRBJ2-1; perhaps TRBD2 as D (5 bases). CDR1 SNHLY and CDR2 FYNNEI come from the germline V gene. The CDR3 has 13 amino acids. V was trimmed by 7 bases and J by 12 bases, leaving 19 bases between them. Written as DNA, the CDR3 is TGTGCCAGCAACCGGACTCCTAATCTGGGGCAGTTCTTC. It is translated as CASNRTPNLGQFF.

The rearrangement links TRBV6-6 to TRBJ1-2; perhaps TRBD1 as D (5 bases). CDR1 is MNHNY, CDR2 SVGAGI, per germline (reference sequence). V lost 0 bases to trimming and J lost 7 bases, with 12 bases between them. The CDR3 is 14 amino acids. In nucleotides, the CDR3 is TGTGCCAGCAGTTACTCGATTCAGGGCGGTGGCTACACCTTC. Protein: CASSYSIQGGGYTF.

This clone was detected only once. The rearrangement joins TRBV7-8 to TRBJ2-3; TRBD1 might be the D (5 bases). The CDR3 loop spans 13 amino acids. With 5 bases removed from V and 2 bases from J, the gap between germline ends came to 8 bases. The V gene's germline CDR1 is SGHVS and CDR2 FQNEAQ. The CDR3 here is CASSRTSTDTQYF. The CDR3 DNA reads as TGTGCCAGCAGCCGGACATCCACAGATACGCAGTATTTT.

The chain couples TRBV15 to TRBJ2-6, with TRBD2 matching 7 bases. Looked up from germline, CDR1 is LNHNV and CDR2 is YYDKDF (reference sequence). This CDR3 is built from 17 residues. V shed 3 bases, J shed 0 bases, and the junction held 5 bases outside the gene matches. The DNA of the CDR3 is TGTGCCACCAGCAGCTGGGGGAGGGACTCTGGGGCCAACGTCCTGACTTTC. Its translation: CATSSWGRDSGANVLTF.

The chain uses TRBV7-2 and TRBJ1-5; 11 bases are shared with TRBD1. This CDR3 contains 15 residues. Losses at the gene ends were 3 bases for V and 6 bases for J; bases not matched to a gene: 4. From germline, CDR1 is SGHTA and CDR2 FQGNSA. The CDR3 reads CASSFGQGAGQPQHF. The CDR3 DNA sequence: TGTGCCAGCAGCTTCGGACAGGGGGCTGGTCAGCCCCAGCATTTT.

The gene calls are TRBV5-5 and TRBJ2-7, with D uncertain. The germline CDR1 and CDR2 sequences are SGHKS and YYEKEE (reference sequence). This CDR3 comprises 13 residues. With 0 bases removed from V and 4 bases from J, the gap between germline ends came to 8 bases. CDR3 DNA sequence: TGTGCCAGCAGCTTGGCGGGTTTATACGAGCAGTACTTC. Its protein is CASSLAGLYEQYF.

The V gene is TRBV13, the J gene TRBJ2-7; perhaps TRBD2 as D (6 bases). The germline V gene has CDR1 PRHDT and CDR2 FYEKMQ (reference sequence). This CDR3 region has 15 residues. Trimming cost V 4 bases and J 4 bases, with 17 bases left between them. CDR3 sequence reads: CASSSLTVGGYEQYF. In DNA, the CDR3 is TGTGCCAGCAGCTCACTGACTGTCGGGGGTTACGAGCAGTACTTC.

V and J are TRBV2 and TRBJ1-5; weak D call: TRBD1 (5 bases). This CDR3 comprises 13 residues. CDR1 SNHLY and CDR2 FYNNEI come from the germline V gene. V was clipped by 5 bases and J by 4 bases, with 9 bases between them. The CDR3 DNA reads as TGTGCCAGCAGTACCCAGGGAAATCAGCCCCAGCATTTT. Translated, it gives CASSTQGNQPQHF.

The J gene is TRBJ2-5, the V gene TRBV4-1; the match to TRBD2 covers 7 bases. The germline V gene has CDR1 MGHRA and CDR2 YSYEKL. The CDR3 is 18 residues long. J was trimmed by 2 bases and V by 4 bases; bases with no gene match: 16. CDR3 bases: TGCGCCAGCAGCCCCCGGGTGGACCAACCGCGGGGGCAAGAGACCCAGTACTTC. This encodes CASSPRVDQPRGQETQYF.

The chain uses TRBV20-1 and TRBJ2-7, with a possible D match to TRBD1 (6 bases). The germline gives CDR1 DFQATT, CDR2 SNEGSKA (reference sequence). CDR3 length: 11 residues. Deletions cut 3 bases from V and 4 bases from J, with 7 bases between. The CDR3 protein is CSASRGYEQYF. The CDR3 DNA reads TGCAGTGCTAGTAGGGGGTACGAGCAGTACTTC.

V usage is TRBV15 and J usage is TRBJ1-4; D remains unclear. V lost 1 base and J lost 7, with 7 bases in between. The CDR3 is 13 residues long. Per germline, CDR1 LNHNV and CDR2 YYDKDF (reference sequence). The CDR3 coding sequence is TGTGCCACCAGCAGAGGGTGGAGTGAAAAACTGTTTTTT. Translated: CATSRGWSEKLFF. Using reference TRBV15 and TRBJ1-4 for the parts outside the CDR3, the full variable domain is DAMVIQNPRYQVTQFGKPVTLSCSQTLNHNVMYWYQQKSSQAPKLLFHYYDKDFNNEADTPDNFQSRRPNTSFCFLDIRSPGLGDTAMYLCATSRGWSEKLFFGSGTQLSVL.

This chain uses TRBV4-1 with TRBJ2-4; 11 positions agree with TRBD2. The CDR3 runs to 17 residues. The germline V gene encodes CDR1 MGHRA and CDR2 YSYEKL. J was trimmed by 8 bases and V by 1 base; bases with no gene match: 10. The CDR3 nucleotides are TGCGCCAGCAGCCAAGTTGGTAGCGGGGGGGCACAGGACATTCAGTACTTC. Its protein is CASSQVGSGGAQDIQYF.

The chain couples TRBV9 to TRBJ2-1, with 13 bases identical to TRBD2. This CDR3 has 14 residues. CDR1 is SGDLS and CDR2 is YYNGEE in the germline V gene. Trimming took 3 bases from V and 15 from J; bases not matched to a gene: 9. CDR3 sequence reads: CASSETSGGPIRFF. Written as DNA, the CDR3 is TGTGCCAGCAGCGAGACTAGCGGGGGGCCTATACGGTTCTTC. The complete variable domain, with remaining parts taken from reference TRBV9 and TRBJ2-1, reads DSGVTQTPKHLITATGQRVTLRCSPRSGDLSVYWYQQSLDQGLQFLIQYYNGEERAKGNILERFSAQQFPDLHSELNLSSLELGDSALYFCASSETSGGPIRFFGPGTRLTVL.

The gene calls are TRBV19 and TRBJ1-5, with D tentatively TRBD1 (6 bases). Germline lookup yields CDR1 LNHDA and CDR2 SQIVND (reference sequence). The CDR3 is 14 residues long. V was cut by 5 bases and J by 7 bases, with 15 bases left in between. The CDR3 protein is CASSVWGHDQPQHF. The DNA for the CDR3 is TGTGCCAGTAGTGTGTGGGGGCATGACCAGCCCCAGCATTTT.

V usage is TRBV6-5 and J usage is TRBJ2-3, with 8 bases matching TRBD1. Trimming removed 2 bases from V and 3 bases from J; junction bases left unmatched: 1. The length of the CDR3 is 14 residues. From germline, CDR1 is MNHEY and CDR2 SVGAGI. The CDR3 DNA reads TGTGCCAGCAGTTACCGGGACAGGACAGATACGCAGTATTTT. Protein sequence: CASSYRDRTDTQYF.

V gene TRBV10-1 combines with J gene TRBJ1-3; D is undetermined. The CDR3 is 14 amino acids. CDR1 WNHNN and CDR2 SYGVQD come from the germline V gene (reference sequence). The V gene lost 4 bases and the J gene lost 0 bases, with 7 bases spanning the gap. The CDR3 region has the DNA TGCGCCAGCAGTGCCGGGAACTCTGGAAACACCATATATTTT. This encodes CASSAGNSGNTIYF.

The chain is built from TRBV18 and TRBJ2-3; D perhaps matches TRBD2 (6 bases). Germline-derived CDR1 and CDR2 are KGHSH and LQKENI. With 6 bases removed from V and 5 bases from J, the gap between germline ends came to 9 bases. The CDR3 is 12 amino acids. The CDR3 loop is CASSRGVDTQYF. CDR3 DNA: TGTGCCAGCTCTCGCGGGGTAGATACGCAGTATTTT. The variable domain in full, completed from reference TRBV18 and TRBJ2-3, reads NAGVMQNPRHLVRRRGQEARLRCSPMKGHSHVYWYRQLPEEGLKFMVYLQKENIIDESGMPKERFSAEFPKEGPSILRIQQVVRGDSAAYFCASSRGVDTQYFGPGTRLTVL.

V usage is TRBV5-1 and J usage is TRBJ2-7; D is possibly TRBD2 (6 bases). CDR3 length equals 14 residues. V dropped 4 bases and J dropped 6 bases, with 17 bases sitting between them. Germline lookup yields CDR1 SGHRS and CDR2 YFSETQ. CDR3: CASSGGAWGGEQYF. The CDR3 nucleotides read TGCGCCAGCAGCGGCGGGGCGTGGGGCGGCGAGCAGTACTTC.